This T cell receptor (beta chain) originates from a study of blood T cells in healthy people across ages. Findings of the study overall: Naive T cell percentage by flow cytometry tracked strongly with beta diversity.

V lost 3 bases, J lost 7 bases, and 10 bases lay in between. The CDR3 covers 12 residues. Germline values: CDR1 KGHSH, CDR2 LQKENI. This clonotype was recorded at least ten times. Its antigen remains unidentified. A sample-barcoded 5' primer and a J-beta primer mix were used in a second PCR of roughly 7 to 12 cycles. TCRdb ran MiXCR on the 5' RACE reads and lists one entry per CDR3 protein. This table holds approximately 800,000 distinct CDR3 sequences, about 62% found once. Sequenced input: blood. This receptor was identified in a man aged 30 to 45 in good health. This rearrangement joins TRBV18 to TRBJ2-7; D is ambiguous. The CDR3 nucleotides are TGTGCCAGCTCACCGGGTGTCCCGGAGCAGTACTTC. Protein product: CASSPGVPEQYF.